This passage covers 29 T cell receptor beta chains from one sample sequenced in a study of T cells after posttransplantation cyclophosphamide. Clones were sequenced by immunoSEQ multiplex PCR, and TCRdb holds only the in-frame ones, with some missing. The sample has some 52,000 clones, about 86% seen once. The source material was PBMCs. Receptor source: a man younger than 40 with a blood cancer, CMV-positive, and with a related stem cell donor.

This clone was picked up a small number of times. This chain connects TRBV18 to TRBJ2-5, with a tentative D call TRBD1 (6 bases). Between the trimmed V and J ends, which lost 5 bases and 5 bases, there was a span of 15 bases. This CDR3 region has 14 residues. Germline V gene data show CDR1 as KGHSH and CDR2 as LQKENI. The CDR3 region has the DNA TGTGCCAGCTCATTATGGACAGTCCGGGAGACCCAGTACTTC. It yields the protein CASSLWTVRETQYF.

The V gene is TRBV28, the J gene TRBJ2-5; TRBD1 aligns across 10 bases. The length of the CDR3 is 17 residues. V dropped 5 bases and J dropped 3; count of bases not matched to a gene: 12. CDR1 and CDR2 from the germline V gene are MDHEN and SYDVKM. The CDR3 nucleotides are TGTGCCAGCAGTGCGCCTCGACAGGGGGCGGGGGAAGAGACCCAGTACTTC. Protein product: CASSAPRQGAGEETQYF.

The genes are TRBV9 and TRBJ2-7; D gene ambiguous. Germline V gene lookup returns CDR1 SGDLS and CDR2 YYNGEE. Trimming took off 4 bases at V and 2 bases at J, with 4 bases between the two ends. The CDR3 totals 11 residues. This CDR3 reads CASSLTYEQYF. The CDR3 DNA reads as TGTGCCAGCAGCTTAACCTACGAGCAGTACTTC.

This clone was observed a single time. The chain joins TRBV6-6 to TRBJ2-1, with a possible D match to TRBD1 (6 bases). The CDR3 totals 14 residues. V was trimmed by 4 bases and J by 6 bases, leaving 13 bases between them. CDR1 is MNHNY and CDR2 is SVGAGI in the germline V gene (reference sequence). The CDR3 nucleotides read TGTGCCAGCAGTTCCCCAGGGGCGTCCAATGAGCAGTTCTTC. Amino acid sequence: CASSSPGASNEQFF.

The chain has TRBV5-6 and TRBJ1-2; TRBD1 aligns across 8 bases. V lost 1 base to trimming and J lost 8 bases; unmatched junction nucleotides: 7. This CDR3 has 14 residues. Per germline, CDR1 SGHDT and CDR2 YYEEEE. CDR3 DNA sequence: TGTGCCAGCAGCTTGTTCGGGACAGGAGGCGGCTACACCTTC. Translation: CASSLFGTGGGYTF.

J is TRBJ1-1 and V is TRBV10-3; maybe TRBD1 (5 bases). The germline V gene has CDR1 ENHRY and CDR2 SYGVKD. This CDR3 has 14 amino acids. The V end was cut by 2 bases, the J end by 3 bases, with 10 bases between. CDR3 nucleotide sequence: TGTGCCATCAGTGAGGGAGGGGTGGACACTGAAGCTTTCTTT. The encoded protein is CAISEGGVDTEAFF.

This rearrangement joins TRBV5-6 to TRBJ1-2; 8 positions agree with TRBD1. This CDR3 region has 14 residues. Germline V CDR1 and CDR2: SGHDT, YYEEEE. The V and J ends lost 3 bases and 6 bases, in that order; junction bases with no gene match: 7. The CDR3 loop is CASSSGTGGHGYTF. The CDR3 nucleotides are TGTGCCAGCAGCTCCGGGACAGGTGGACATGGCTACACCTTC.

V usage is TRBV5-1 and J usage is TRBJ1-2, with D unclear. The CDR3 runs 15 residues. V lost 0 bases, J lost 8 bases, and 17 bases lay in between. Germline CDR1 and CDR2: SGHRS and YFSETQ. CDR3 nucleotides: TGCGCCAGCAGCTTGGGGCGGGCACCCTTCGCGGGCTACACCTTC. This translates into CASSLGRAPFAGYTF.

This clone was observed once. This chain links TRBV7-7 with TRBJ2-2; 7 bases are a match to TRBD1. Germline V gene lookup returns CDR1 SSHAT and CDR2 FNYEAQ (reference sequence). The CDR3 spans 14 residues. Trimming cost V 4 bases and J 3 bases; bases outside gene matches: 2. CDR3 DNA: TGTGCCAGCAGCTCCGGGACAGACACCGGGGAGCTGTTTTTT. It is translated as CASSSGTDTGELFF.

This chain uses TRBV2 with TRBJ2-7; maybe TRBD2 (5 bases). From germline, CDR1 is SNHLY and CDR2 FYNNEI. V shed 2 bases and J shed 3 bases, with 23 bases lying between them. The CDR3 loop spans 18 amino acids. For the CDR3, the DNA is TGTGCCAGCAGTGAACCGGGTCTTAGTGGGAGAGGGAGCTACGAGCAGTACTTC. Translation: CASSEPGLSGRGSYEQYF.

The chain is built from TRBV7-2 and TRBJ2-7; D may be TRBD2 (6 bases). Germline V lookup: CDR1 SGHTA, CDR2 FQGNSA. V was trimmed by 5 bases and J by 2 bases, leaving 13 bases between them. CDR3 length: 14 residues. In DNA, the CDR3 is TGTGCCAGCAGCGTGGACTACAATACCTACGAGCAGTACTTC. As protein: CASSVDYNTYEQYF.

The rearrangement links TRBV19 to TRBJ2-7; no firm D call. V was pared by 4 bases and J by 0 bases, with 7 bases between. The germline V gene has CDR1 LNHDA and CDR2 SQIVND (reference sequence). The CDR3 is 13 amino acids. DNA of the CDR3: TGTGCCAGTAGTACAACAGCCTCCTACGAGCAGTACTTC. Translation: CASSTTASYEQYF.

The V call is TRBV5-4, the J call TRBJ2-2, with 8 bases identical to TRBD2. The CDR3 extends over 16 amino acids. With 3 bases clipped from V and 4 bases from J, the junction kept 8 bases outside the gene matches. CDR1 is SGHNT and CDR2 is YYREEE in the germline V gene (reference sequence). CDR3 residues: CASSSRLASPTGELFF. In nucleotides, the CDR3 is TGTGCCAGCAGCTCACGACTAGCGAGCCCCACCGGGGAGCTGTTTTTT.

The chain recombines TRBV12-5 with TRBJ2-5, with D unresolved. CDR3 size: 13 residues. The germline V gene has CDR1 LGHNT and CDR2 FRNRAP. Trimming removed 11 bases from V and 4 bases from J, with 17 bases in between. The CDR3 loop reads CASVGGGRETQYF. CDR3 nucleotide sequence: TGTGCTTCCGTAGGCGGCGGAAGAGAGACCCAGTACTTC.

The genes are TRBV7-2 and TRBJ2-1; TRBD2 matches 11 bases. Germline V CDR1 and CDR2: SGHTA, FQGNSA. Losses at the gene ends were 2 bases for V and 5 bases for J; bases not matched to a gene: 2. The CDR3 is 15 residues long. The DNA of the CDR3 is TGTGCCAGCAGCTTAACTAGCGGGAGTCACAATGAGCAGTTCTTC. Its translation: CASSLTSGSHNEQFF.

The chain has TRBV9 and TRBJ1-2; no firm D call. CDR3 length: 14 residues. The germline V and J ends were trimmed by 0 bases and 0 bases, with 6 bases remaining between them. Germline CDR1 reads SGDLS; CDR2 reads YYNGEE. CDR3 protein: CASSVVGANYGYTF. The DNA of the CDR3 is TGTGCCAGCAGCGTAGTCGGGGCTAACTATGGCTACACCTTC.

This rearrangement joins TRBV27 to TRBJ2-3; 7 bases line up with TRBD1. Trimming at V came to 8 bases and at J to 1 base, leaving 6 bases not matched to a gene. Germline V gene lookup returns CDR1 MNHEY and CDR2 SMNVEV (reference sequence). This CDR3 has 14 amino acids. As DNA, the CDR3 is TGTGCCAGCCATTTTACAGGGGGCACAGATACGCAGTATTTT. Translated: CASHFTGGTDTQYF.

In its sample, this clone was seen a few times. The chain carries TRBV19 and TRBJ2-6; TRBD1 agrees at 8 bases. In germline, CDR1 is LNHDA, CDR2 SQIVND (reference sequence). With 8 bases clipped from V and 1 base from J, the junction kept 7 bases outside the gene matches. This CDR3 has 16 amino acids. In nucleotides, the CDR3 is TGTGCCAGTTGGCAGGACAGGGCTTCTGGGGCCAACGTCCTGACTTTC. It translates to CASWQDRASGANVLTF.

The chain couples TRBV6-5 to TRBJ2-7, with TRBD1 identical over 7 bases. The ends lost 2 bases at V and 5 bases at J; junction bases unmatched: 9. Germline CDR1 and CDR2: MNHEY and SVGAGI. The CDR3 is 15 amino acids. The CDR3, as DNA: TGTGCCAGCAGTTACCTCCGAGACAGGGTAGACGAGCAGTACTTC. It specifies CASSYLRDRVDEQYF.

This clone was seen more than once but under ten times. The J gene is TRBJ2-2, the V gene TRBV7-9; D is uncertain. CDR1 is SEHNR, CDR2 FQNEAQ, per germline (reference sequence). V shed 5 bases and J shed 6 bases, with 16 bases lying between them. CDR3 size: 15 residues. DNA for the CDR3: TGTGCCAGCAGCCCCGACTCCTTTTTGCCCGGGGAGCTGTTTTTT. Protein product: CASSPDSFLPGELFF.

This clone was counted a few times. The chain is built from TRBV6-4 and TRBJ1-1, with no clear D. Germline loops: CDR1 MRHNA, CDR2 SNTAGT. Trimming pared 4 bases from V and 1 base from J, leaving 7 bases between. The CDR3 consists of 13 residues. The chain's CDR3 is CASSVEGNTEAFF. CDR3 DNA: TGTGCCAGCAGTGTTGAGGGGAACACTGAAGCTTTCTTT.

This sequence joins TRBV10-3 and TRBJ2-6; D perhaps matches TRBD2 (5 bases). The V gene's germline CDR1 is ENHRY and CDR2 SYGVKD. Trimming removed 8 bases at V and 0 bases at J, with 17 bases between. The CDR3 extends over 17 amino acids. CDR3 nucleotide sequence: TGTGCCATCCCGGGAAACCCAAGACACTCTGGGGCCAACGTCCTGACTTTC. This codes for CAIPGNPRHSGANVLTF.

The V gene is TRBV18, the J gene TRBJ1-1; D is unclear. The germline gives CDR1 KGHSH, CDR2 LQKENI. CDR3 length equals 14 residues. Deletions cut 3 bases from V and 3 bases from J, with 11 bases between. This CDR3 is CASSPGNQDTEAFF. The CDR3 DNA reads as TGTGCCAGCTCACCGGGCAACCAGGACACTGAAGCTTTCTTT.

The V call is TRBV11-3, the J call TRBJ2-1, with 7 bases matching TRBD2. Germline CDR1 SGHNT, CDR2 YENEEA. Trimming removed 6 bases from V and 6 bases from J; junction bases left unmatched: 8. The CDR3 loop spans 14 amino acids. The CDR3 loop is CASRSSGDINEQFF. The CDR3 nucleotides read TGTGCCAGCAGGTCTAGCGGAGATATCAATGAGCAGTTCTTC.

CDR3 amino acids: CASTESRAGGYTF. As DNA, the CDR3 is TGTGCCAGCACAGAATCGAGGGCGGGTGGCTACACCTTC. V is TRBV7-9 and J is TRBJ1-2, with unresolved D. Trimming cost V 7 bases and J 7 bases, with 16 bases left between them. The CDR3 is 13 amino acids. Germline V gene data show CDR1 as SEHNR and CDR2 as FQNEAQ (reference sequence).

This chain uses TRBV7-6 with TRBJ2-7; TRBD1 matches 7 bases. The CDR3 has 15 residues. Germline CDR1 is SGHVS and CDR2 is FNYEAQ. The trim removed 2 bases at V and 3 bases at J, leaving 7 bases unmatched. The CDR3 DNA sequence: TGTGCCAGCAGCTTAACTCCTACAGGGGACTACGAGCAGTACTTC. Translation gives CASSLTPTGDYEQYF.

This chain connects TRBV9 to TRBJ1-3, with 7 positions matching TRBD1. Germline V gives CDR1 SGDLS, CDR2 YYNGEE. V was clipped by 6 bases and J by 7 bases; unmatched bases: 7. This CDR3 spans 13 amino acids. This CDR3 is CASNAGGRNTIYF. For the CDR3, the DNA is TGTGCCAGCAATGCAGGGGGAAGGAACACCATATATTTT.

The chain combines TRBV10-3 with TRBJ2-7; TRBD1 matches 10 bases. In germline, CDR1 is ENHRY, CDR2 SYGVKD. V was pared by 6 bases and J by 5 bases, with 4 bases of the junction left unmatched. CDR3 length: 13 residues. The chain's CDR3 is CAIRRQGAHEQYF. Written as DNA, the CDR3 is TGTGCCATCAGGAGACAGGGGGCCCACGAGCAGTACTTC.

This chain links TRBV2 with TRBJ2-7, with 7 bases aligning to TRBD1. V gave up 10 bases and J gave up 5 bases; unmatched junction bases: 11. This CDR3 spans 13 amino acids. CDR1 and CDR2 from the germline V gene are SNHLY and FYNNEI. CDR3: CATKRTGGHEQYF. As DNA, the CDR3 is TGTGCCACCAAAAGGACAGGAGGTCACGAGCAGTACTTC.